This T cell receptor (beta chain) was found in a study of T cell changes during pregnancy in multiple sclerosis. The CDR3 runs 15 residues. Germline V gene sequence: CDR1 PRHDT, CDR2 FYEKMQ (reference sequence). Between the trimmed V and J ends, which lost 1 base and 2 bases, there was a span of 12 bases. Here immunoSEQ multiplex PCR was the method, and the copy in TCRdb shows in-frame clones only, minus some. The sample lists approximately 120,000 clones; less than 97% were seen once. The chain recombines TRBV13 with TRBJ2-7; maybe TRBD1 (5 bases). Sequencing used peripheral blood, obtained after pregnancy. This clonotype was sampled from a female donor with multiple sclerosis, enrolled in a pregnancy study. The DNA for the CDR3 is TGTGCCAGCAGCTTAGAGGGGCACAGACCCTACGAGCAGTACTTC. Translation gives CASSLEGHRPYEQYF.